This T cell receptor beta chain was identified in a study of shared clonotypes between healthy human individuals. V was cut by 3 bases and J by 0 bases, with 13 bases left in between. The CDR3 is 17 amino acids. Germline V gene sequence: CDR1 SGDLS, CDR2 YYNGEE. Genomic DNA of each subset was evenly split across several immunoSEQ plates. Clones were read by immunoSEQ multiplex PCR, and TCRdb kept only the in-frame ones, dropping some. The sample yields a few million clones, almost 96% seen once. This chain uses TRBV9 with TRBJ2-6; perhaps D is TRBD1 or TRBD2 (6 bases each). Specimen: naive CD4+ T cells sorted from blood. Subset reported: CD45RA+ positively selected. The TCR comes from a man younger than 35 in good health. CDR3 loop: CASSATGGSSGANVLTF. In DNA, the CDR3 is TGTGCCAGCAGCGCGACAGGAGGGTCCTCTGGGGCCAACGTCCTGACTTTC.